The next 17 T cell receptor beta chains were all read from a single sample in a study of blood T cell repertoires in COVID-19. Method: immunoSEQ multiplex PCR; TCRdb's copy keeps in-frame clones and lacks some. The sample consists of over 150,000 clones, roughly 84% of them appearing once. The sequenced material came from peripheral blood. The receptor set was obtained from a man between 50 and 59 years old with COVID-19, enrolled during active disease.

This rearrangement joins TRBV19 to TRBJ2-3; D not certain. There are 14 residues in the CDR3. Per the germline V gene, CDR1 is LNHDA and CDR2 is SQIVND (reference sequence). The V end was cut by 4 bases, the J end by 4 bases, with 12 bases between. The chain's CDR3 is CASSKVEAPDTQYF. The CDR3 DNA follows: TGTGCCAGTAGTAAGGTAGAGGCCCCAGATACGCAGTATTTT.

This sequence joins TRBV28 and TRBJ1-1; 7 nucleotides match TRBD1. There are 15 residues in the CDR3. V was clipped by 4 bases and J by 3 bases; unmatched bases: 8. CDR1 and CDR2 from the germline V gene are MDHEN and SYDVKM. The CDR3 spells CASSSPPTGYTEAFF. The CDR3 coding sequence is TGTGCCAGCAGTTCCCCCCCGACAGGGTACACTGAAGCTTTCTTT.

The chain employs TRBV7-2 and TRBJ2-1, with 8 bases aligning to TRBD2. The CDR3 spans 15 residues. Per the germline V gene, CDR1 is SGHTA and CDR2 is FQGNSA. V lost 5 bases to trimming and J lost 2 bases; unmatched junction nucleotides: 5. The CDR3 region is CASSLKRGPYNEQFF. The CDR3 DNA is TGTGCCAGCAGCCTCAAGCGGGGGCCCTACAATGAGCAGTTCTTC.

V usage is TRBV23-1 and J usage is TRBJ2-7; perhaps TRBD2 as D (6 bases). Being an ORF, TRBV23-1 has a function that is uncertain. The CDR3 covers 17 residues. Deletions cut 0 bases from V and 2 bases from J, with 17 bases between. The CDR3 coding sequence is TGCGCCAGCAGTCAATCTTGGAGGGGATCGTCTGCCTACGAGCAGTACTTC. Protein: CASSQSWRGSSAYEQYF.

V is TRBV2 and J is TRBJ1-5; D is perhaps TRBD1 (5 bases). This CDR3 is 15 amino acids long. Germline-derived CDR1 and CDR2 are SNHLY and FYNNEI. Deletions cut 2 bases from V and 3 bases from J, with 11 bases between. The CDR3 loop reads CASSERTGYNQPQHF. The DNA for the CDR3 is TGTGCCAGCAGTGAACGTACAGGTTACAATCAGCCCCAGCATTTT. The variable domain in full, with the rest retrieved from reference TRBV2 and TRBJ1-5, is EPEVTQTPSHQVTQMGQEVILRCVPISNHLYFYWYRQILGQKVEFLVSFYNNEISEKSEIFDDQFSVERPDGSNFTLKIRSTKLEDSAMYFCASSERTGYNQPQHFGDGTRLSIL.

This sequence joins TRBV5-6 and TRBJ2-7, with 8 nucleotides matching TRBD1. CDR3 length: 14 amino acids. V was pared by 0 bases and J by 4 bases, with 3 bases of the junction left unmatched. Germline V CDR1 and CDR2: SGHDT, YYEEEE. The CDR3 region is CASSLGGQGYEQYF. DNA for the CDR3: TGTGCCAGCAGCTTGGGAGGACAGGGTTACGAGCAGTACTTC. The full variable domain, its missing parts supplied by reference TRBV5-6 and TRBJ2-7, is DAGVTQSPTHLIKTRGQQVTLRCSPKSGHDTVSWYQQALGQGPQFIFQYYEEEERQRGNFPDRFSGHQFPNYSSELNVNALLLGDSALYLCASSLGGQGYEQYFGPGTRLTVT.

This chain uses TRBV7-2 with TRBJ2-3; TRBD2 agrees at 10 bases. Germline V gene lookup returns CDR1 SGHTA and CDR2 FQGNSA. The CDR3 length is 15 residues. J lost 1 base, V lost 6 bases, and 4 bases had no gene match. CDR3 sequence reads: CASRIAGGRTDTQYF. The DNA for the CDR3 is TGTGCCAGCAGGATAGCGGGGGGCCGCACAGATACGCAGTATTTT.

V usage is TRBV19 and J usage is TRBJ2-5, with a weak D call TRBD1 (6 bases). CDR3 length: 15 amino acids. Germline CDR1 LNHDA, CDR2 SQIVND (reference sequence). The V end lost 0 bases, the J end lost 4 bases, and 12 bases lay between the germline ends. The CDR3 sequence is CASSIDVARGETQYF. The CDR3 coding sequence is TGTGCCAGTAGTATAGATGTGGCCAGGGGAGAGACCCAGTACTTC.

This clone was seen a single time. This chain uses TRBV3-1 (or the pseudogene TRBV3-2) with TRBJ2-1, with 11 bases that match TRBD2. V was pared by 0 bases and J by 2 bases, with 6 bases of the junction left unmatched. Germline lookup yields CDR1 LGHDT and CDR2 YNNKEL (reference sequence). The CDR3 covers 18 residues. The CDR3 sequence is CASSQESSGRPPYNEQFF. In DNA form, the CDR3 reads TGTGCCAGCAGCCAAGAGTCTAGCGGGAGGCCCCCCTACAATGAGCAGTTCTTC.

V gene TRBV4-3 combines with J gene TRBJ2-2; D gene uncertain. The germline V and J ends were trimmed by 0 bases and 3 bases, with 14 bases remaining between them. In germline, CDR1 is LGHNA, CDR2 YSLEER. The CDR3 runs 17 residues. The CDR3 is CASSQDTSWLDTGELFF. DNA of the CDR3: TGCGCCAGCAGCCAAGATACCTCATGGTTAGACACCGGGGAGCTGTTTTTT.

The sample holds a few counts of this clone. The V call is TRBV19, the J call TRBJ2-3, with a possible D match to TRBD1 (6 bases). Germline values: CDR1 LNHDA, CDR2 SQIVND (reference sequence). The CDR3 length is 15 residues. V gave up 3 bases and J gave up 6 bases, with 16 bases separating them. The DNA of the CDR3 is TGTGCCAGTAGTATGGACAGATCCTCCTTGGATACGCAGTATTTT. Translation: CASSMDRSSLDTQYF.

The CDR3: CASSEGDQPQHF. The CDR3 nucleotides read TGCGCCAGCAGTGAGGGAGATCAGCCCCAGCATTTT. J is TRBJ1-5 and V is TRBV10-2; D remains ambiguous. CDR3 length equals 12 residues. In germline, CDR1 is WSHSY, CDR2 SAAADI. V was trimmed by 2 bases and J by 5 bases, leaving 4 bases between them.

Turning to this clone: At one end the junction does not follow the germline gene, possibly because of a read error. J is TRBJ2-7 and V is TRBV7-7; a possible D gene is TRBD2 (6 bases). This CDR3 spans 15 amino acids. Germline-derived CDR1 and CDR2 are SSHAT and FNYEAQ (reference sequence). The CDR3 here is CASSRDRGSSYEQYF. DNA for the CDR3: TGTGCTAGCAGCCGTGACCGGGGGAGCTCCTACGAGCAGTACTTC.

The gene calls are TRBV3-1 (or the pseudogene TRBV3-2) and TRBJ1-4; D may be TRBD1 (6 bases). V was cut by 2 bases and J by 5 bases, with 9 bases left in between. Germline V CDR1 and CDR2: LGHDT, YNNKEL (reference sequence). This CDR3 region has 14 residues. The CDR3 DNA is TGTGCCAGCAGCCAACCCGGACAGAATGAAAAACTGTTTTTT. Amino acid sequence: CASSQPGQNEKLFF.

The V call is TRBV12-3 or TRBV12-4, the J call TRBJ2-7; 8 nucleotides agree with TRBD1. CDR3 length: 13 residues. The trim removed 2 bases at V and 7 bases at J, leaving 4 bases unmatched. The CDR3 loop reads CASSLQGAGEQYF. CDR3 in DNA: TGTGCCAGCAGTTTACAGGGGGCGGGGGAGCAGTACTTC.

The chain links TRBV18 to TRBJ2-5, with 7 bases identical to TRBD1. V dropped 3 bases and J dropped 2; count of bases not matched to a gene: 0. Looked up from germline, CDR1 is KGHSH and CDR2 is LQKENI. The CDR3 is 13 amino acids. In DNA, the CDR3 is TGTGCCAGCTCACCGACAGGGCAAGAGACCCAGTACTTC. It specifies CASSPTGQETQYF.

This rearrangement joins TRBV14 to TRBJ2-7, with a tentative D call TRBD2 (6 bases). Germline V CDR1 and CDR2: SGHDN, FVKESK. The CDR3 runs 16 residues. V was shortened by 1 base and J by 6 bases, with 19 bases between the two germline ends. The CDR3 bases are TGTGCCAGCAGCCAAGTACATACAGCCGGGAGAGTCGAGCAGTACTTC. Translated, it gives CASSQVHTAGRVEQYF.